The TCR beta chain under discussion was sequenced for a study of T cell changes during pregnancy in multiple sclerosis. Looked up from germline, CDR1 is SGHNT and CDR2 is YYREEE (reference sequence). Between the trimmed V and J ends, which lost 6 bases and 2 bases, there was a span of 9 bases. This CDR3 has 14 residues. TCRdb keeps only in-frame clones here, not all; method: immunoSEQ multiplex PCR. The repertoire holds 40,000 to 55,000 clones, with approximately 90% as singletons. The V gene is TRBV5-4, the J gene TRBJ2-6, with D perhaps matching TRBD2 (6 bases). This clonotype was obtained from a female donor with multiple sclerosis, enrolled in a pregnancy study. Material: CD8+ T cells from peripheral blood mononuclear cells, obtained in the second trimester of pregnancy. CDR3 sequence reads: CASTPGAGANVLTF. The CDR3, as DNA: TGTGCCAGCACCCCGGGAGCTGGGGCCAACGTCCTGACTTTC. The full variable domain, rest sourced from reference TRBV5-4 and TRBJ2-6, is ETGVTQSPTHLIKTRGQQVTLRCSSQSGHNTVSWYQQALGQGPQFIFQYYREEENGRGNFPPRFSGLQFPNYSSELNVNALELDDSALYLCASTPGAGANVLTFGAGSRLTVL.